The rows below give T cell receptor beta chains drawn from one sample of a study of cytomegalovirus exposure and HLA in healthy donors. TCRdb keeps only in-frame clones here, not all; method: immunoSEQ multiplex PCR. The sample gives 100,000 to 150,000 clones, around 78% of which show up once; roughly 3.5% is in the top ten. Sequencing was done on a sample of PBMCs. The receptors stem from a man aged 35 to 55 in good health and CMV-seronegative. Each CDR3 is given with its conserved first and last residue. Fields, in order: CDR3 protein, CDR3 DNA, clone size, J gene, V gene, D gene. D genes are given only for firm matches. Size is omitted from some rows. Given values are once, few, many or a class for expanded clones.

CDR3 protein: CSSSFLSGSGANVLTF
CDR3 DNA: TGTTCCAGCAGCTTCCTATCGGGCTCTGGGGCCAACGTCCTGACTTTC
clone size: .
J gene: TRBJ2-6
V gene: TRBV7-9
D gene: .

CDR3 protein: CASSERPGGDTQYF
CDR3 DNA: TGTGCCAGCAGTGAACGACCTGGAGGGGATACGCAGTATTTT
clone size: .
J gene: TRBJ2-3
V gene: TRBV9
D gene: .

CDR3 protein: CATGDRGTQPQHF
CDR3 DNA: TGTGCCACCGGGGACAGGGGGACCCAGCCCCAGCATTTT
clone size: few
J gene: TRBJ1-5
V gene: TRBV15
D gene: TRBD1

CDR3 protein: CASSPSGNTGELFF
CDR3 DNA: TGTGCCAGCTCACCTAGCGGGAACACCGGGGAGCTGTTTTTT
clone size: .
J gene: TRBJ2-2
V gene: TRBV18
D gene: .

CDR3 protein: CASSQLTRNSPLHF
CDR3 DNA: TGCGCCAGCAGCCAACTAACTCGTAATTCACCCCTCCACTTT
clone size: .
J gene: TRBJ1-6
V gene: TRBV4-1
D gene: .

CDR3 protein: CASSLGRASEKLFF
CDR3 DNA: TGTGCCAGCAGTTTAGGCAGGGCTTCAGAAAAACTGTTTTTT
clone size: .
J gene: TRBJ1-4
V gene: TRBV27
D gene: .

CDR3 protein: CASSDAGPPEKLFF
CDR3 DNA: TGTGCCAGCAGTGATGCAGGGCCTCCTGAAAAACTGTTTTTT
clone size: .
J gene: TRBJ1-4
V gene: TRBV2
D gene: .

CDR3 protein: CASSMTRFNEQFF
CDR3 DNA: TGTGCCAGCAGCATGACTAGGTTCAATGAGCAGTTCTTC
clone size: .
J gene: TRBJ2-1
V gene: TRBV5-4
D gene: .

CDR3 protein: CASSLQGTNTEAFF
CDR3 DNA: TGTGCCAGCAGCTTACAGGGGACGAACACTGAAGCTTTCTTT
clone size: few
J gene: TRBJ1-1
V gene: TRBV7-3
D gene: .

CDR3 protein: CASSQTVAGGTDTQYF
CDR3 DNA: TGTGCCAGCAGCCAAACGGTAGCGGGGGGCACAGATACGCAGTATTTT
clone size: .
J gene: TRBJ2-3
V gene: TRBV4-2
D gene: TRBD2

CDR3 protein: CASSRGPGDETQYF
CDR3 DNA: TGTGCCAGTAGCCGGGGCCCAGGGGATGAGACCCAGTACTTC
clone size: .
J gene: TRBJ2-5
V gene: TRBV19
D gene: .

CDR3 protein: CASSPSGGPNEQFF
CDR3 DNA: TGTGCCAGCTCACCCAGCGGGGGCCCTAATGAGCAGTTCTTC
clone size: .
J gene: TRBJ2-1
V gene: TRBV18
D gene: TRBD2

CDR3 protein: CASSPGTETNYGYTF
CDR3 DNA: TGTGCCAGCAGCCCCGGGACAGAGACTAACTATGGCTACACCTTC
clone size: .
J gene: TRBJ1-2
V gene: TRBV7-3
D gene: TRBD1

CDR3 protein: CASSSTGLQPQHF
CDR3 DNA: TGTGCCAGCAGTTCAACAGGGCTACAGCCCCAGCATTTT
clone size: once
J gene: TRBJ1-5
V gene: TRBV27
D gene: .

CDR3 protein: CASSLGRTYNEQFF
CDR3 DNA: TGTGCCAGCAGCTTAGGGAGAACCTACAATGAGCAGTTCTTC
clone size: once
J gene: TRBJ2-1
V gene: TRBV13
D gene: .

CDR3 protein: CASSQLTGLNTEAFF
CDR3 DNA: TGCGCCAGCAGCCAACTGACAGGTCTGAACACTGAAGCTTTCTTT
clone size: .
J gene: TRBJ1-1
V gene: TRBV4-1
D gene: .

CDR3 protein: CASSQGQGLSGETQYF
CDR3 DNA: TGTGCCAGCAGCCAGGGACAGGGTCTTTCAGGAGAGACCCAGTACTTC
clone size: .
J gene: TRBJ2-5
V gene: TRBV4-2
D gene: TRBD1

CDR3 protein: CASRQGAPGNEQFF
CDR3 DNA: TGTGCCAGCAGACAGGGGGCGCCCGGTAATGAGCAGTTCTTC
clone size: .
J gene: TRBJ2-1
V gene: TRBV27
D gene: TRBD1

CDR3 protein: CASTRQSNTEAFF
CDR3 DNA: TGTGCCAGTACCCGACAGTCGAACACTGAAGCTTTCTTT
clone size: .
J gene: TRBJ1-1
V gene: TRBV19
D gene: .

CDR3 protein: CASSQDPTRGTTGELFF
CDR3 DNA: TGCGCCAGCAGCCAAGATCCCACCAGGGGCACCACCGGGGAGCTGTTTTTT
clone size: .
J gene: TRBJ2-2
V gene: TRBV4-1
D gene: .

CDR3 protein: CAFAGPARPREKAFF
CDR3 DNA: TGTGCCTTTGCCGGGCCAGCCCGACCACGGGAGAAAGCTTTCTTT
clone size: .
J gene: TRBJ1-1
V gene: TRBV25-1
D gene: .

CDR3 protein: CSVVDWGQNTEAFF
CDR3 DNA: TGCAGCGTTGTGGACTGGGGACAGAACACTGAAGCTTTCTTT
clone size: .
J gene: TRBJ1-1
V gene: TRBV29-1
D gene: .